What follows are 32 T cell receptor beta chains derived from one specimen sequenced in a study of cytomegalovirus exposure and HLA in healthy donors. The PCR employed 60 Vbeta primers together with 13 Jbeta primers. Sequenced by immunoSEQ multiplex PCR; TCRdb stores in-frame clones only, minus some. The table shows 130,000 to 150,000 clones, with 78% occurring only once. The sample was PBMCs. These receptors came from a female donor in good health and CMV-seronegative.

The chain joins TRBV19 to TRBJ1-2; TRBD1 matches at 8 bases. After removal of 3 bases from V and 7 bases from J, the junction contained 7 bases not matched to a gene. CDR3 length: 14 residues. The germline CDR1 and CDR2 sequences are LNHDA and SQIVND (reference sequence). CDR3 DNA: TGTGCCAGTAGTATTATGACAGGGGCAGGTGGCTACACCTTC. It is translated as CASSIMTGAGGYTF.

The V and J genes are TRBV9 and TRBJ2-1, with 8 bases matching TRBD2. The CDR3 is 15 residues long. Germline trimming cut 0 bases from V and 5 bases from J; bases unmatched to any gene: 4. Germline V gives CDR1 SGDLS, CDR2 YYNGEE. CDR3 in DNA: TGTGCCAGCAGCGTAGTAGCGGGGCTAAACAATGAGCAGTTCTTC. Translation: CASSVVAGLNNEQFF. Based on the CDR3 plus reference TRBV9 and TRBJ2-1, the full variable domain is DSGVTQTPKHLITATGQRVTLRCSPRSGDLSVYWYQQSLDQGLQFLIQYYNGEERAKGNILERFSAQQFPDLHSELNLSSLELGDSALYFCASSVVAGLNNEQFFGPGTRLTVL.

The CDR3 is CSVEGQQETQYF. The CDR3, as DNA: TGCAGCGTTGAAGGGCAGCAAGAGACCCAGTACTTC. This sequence joins TRBV29-1 and TRBJ2-5; no clear D. The germline V gene has CDR1 SQVTM and CDR2 ANQGSEA. This CDR3 spans 12 amino acids. Trimming shortened V by 1 base and J by 2 bases, and 5 bases separated the two germline ends.

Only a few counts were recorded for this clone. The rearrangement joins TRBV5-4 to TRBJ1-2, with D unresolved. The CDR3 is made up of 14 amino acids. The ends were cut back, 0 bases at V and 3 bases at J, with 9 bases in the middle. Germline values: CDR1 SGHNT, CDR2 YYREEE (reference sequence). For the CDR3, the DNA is TGTGCCAGCAGCTTGGCCCGGCGGTACTATGGCTACACCTTC. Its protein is CASSLARRYYGYTF.

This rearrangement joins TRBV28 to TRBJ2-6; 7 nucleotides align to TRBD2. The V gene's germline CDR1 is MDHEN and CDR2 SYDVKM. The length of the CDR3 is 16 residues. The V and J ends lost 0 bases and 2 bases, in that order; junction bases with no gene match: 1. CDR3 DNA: TGTGCCAGCAGTTTATGGGCGGGGGCTGGGGCCAACGTCCTGACTTTC. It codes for CASSLWAGAGANVLTF. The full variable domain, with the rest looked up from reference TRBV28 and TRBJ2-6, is DVKVTQSSRYLVKRTGEKVFLECVQDMDHENMFWYRQDPGLGLRLIYFSYDVKMKEKGDIPEGYSVSREKKERFSLILESASTNQTSMYLCASSLWAGAGANVLTFGAGSRLTVL.

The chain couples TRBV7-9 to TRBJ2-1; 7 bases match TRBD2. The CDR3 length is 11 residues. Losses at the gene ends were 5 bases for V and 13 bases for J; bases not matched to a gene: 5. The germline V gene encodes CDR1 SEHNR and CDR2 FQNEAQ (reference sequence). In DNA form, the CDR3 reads TGTGCCAGCAGCCGGGGGGTTTTACAGTTCTTC. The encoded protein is CASSRGVLQFF.

The chain's CDR3 is CASSLGASGTYFYNEQFF. DNA of the CDR3: TGTGCCAGCAGCTTGGGCGCCAGCGGCACCTACTTTTACAATGAGCAGTTCTTC. This sequence joins TRBV5-8 and TRBJ2-1; a possible D gene is TRBD2 (5 bases). Germline V gives CDR1 SGHTS, CDR2 YDEGEE. This CDR3 region has 18 residues. V lost 0 bases and J lost 4, with 20 bases in between.

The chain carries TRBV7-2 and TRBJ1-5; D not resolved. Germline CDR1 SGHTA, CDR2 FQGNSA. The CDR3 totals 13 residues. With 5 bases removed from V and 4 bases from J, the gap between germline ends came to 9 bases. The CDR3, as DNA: TGTGCCAGCAGCCAACAAGCGAATCAGCCCCAGCATTTT. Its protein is CASSQQANQPQHF.

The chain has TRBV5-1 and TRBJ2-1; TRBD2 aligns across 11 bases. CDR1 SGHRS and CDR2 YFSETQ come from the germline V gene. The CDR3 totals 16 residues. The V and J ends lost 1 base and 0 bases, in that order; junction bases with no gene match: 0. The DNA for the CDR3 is TGCGCCAGCAGCTTGACTAGCGGGGGCTCCTACAATGAGCAGTTCTTC. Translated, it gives CASSLTSGGSYNEQFF.

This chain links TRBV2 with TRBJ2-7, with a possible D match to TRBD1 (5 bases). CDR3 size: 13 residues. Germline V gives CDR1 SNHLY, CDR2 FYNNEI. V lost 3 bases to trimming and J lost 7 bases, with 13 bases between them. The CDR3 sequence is CASSEYRLKEQYF. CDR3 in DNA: TGTGCCAGCAGTGAGTACAGGTTGAAGGAGCAGTACTTC.

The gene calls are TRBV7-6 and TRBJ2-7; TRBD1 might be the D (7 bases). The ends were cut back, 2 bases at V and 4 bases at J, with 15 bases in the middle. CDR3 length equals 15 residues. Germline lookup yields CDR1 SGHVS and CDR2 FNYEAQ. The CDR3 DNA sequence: TGTGCCAGCAGCTTATGGGGCAGGGGGGATTACGAGCAGTACTTC. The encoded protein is CASSLWGRGDYEQYF.

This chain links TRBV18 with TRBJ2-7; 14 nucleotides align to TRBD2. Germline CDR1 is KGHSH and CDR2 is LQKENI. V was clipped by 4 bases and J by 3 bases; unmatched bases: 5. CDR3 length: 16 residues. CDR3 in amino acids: CASSRKGTSGSYEQYF. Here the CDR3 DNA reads TGTGCCAGCTCACGCAAAGGGACTAGCGGGAGCTACGAGCAGTACTTC.

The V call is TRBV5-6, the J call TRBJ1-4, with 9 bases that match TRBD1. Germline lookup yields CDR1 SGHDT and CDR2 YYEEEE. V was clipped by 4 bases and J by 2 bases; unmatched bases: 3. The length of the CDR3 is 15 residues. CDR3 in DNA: TGTGCCAGCAGCGAACAGGGGGCGACTAATGAAAAACTGTTTTTT. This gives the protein CASSEQGATNEKLFF. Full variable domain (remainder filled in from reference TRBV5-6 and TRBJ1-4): DAGVTQSPTHLIKTRGQQVTLRCSPKSGHDTVSWYQQALGQGPQFIFQYYEEEERQRGNFPDRFSGHQFPNYSSELNVNALLLGDSALYLCASSEQGATNEKLFFGSGTQLSVL.

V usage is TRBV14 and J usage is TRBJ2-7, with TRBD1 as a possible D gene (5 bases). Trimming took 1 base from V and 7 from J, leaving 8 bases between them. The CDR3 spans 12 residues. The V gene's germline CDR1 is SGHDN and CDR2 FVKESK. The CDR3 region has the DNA TGTGCCAGCAGCCAAGCTTGGACAGAGCAGTACTTC. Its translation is CASSQAWTEQYF.

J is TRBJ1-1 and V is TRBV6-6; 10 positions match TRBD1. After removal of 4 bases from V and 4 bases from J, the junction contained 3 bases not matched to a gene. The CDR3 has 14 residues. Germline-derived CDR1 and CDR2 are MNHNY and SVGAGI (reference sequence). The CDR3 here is CASSSGQGSTEAFF. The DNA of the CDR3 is TGTGCCAGCAGTTCGGGACAGGGGAGCACTGAAGCTTTCTTT.

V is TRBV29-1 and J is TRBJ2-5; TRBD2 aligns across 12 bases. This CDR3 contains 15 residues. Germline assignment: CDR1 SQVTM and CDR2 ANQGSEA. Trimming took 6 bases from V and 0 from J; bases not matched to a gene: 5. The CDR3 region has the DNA TGCAGCGTCGAAACTAGCGGGGGGTACCAAGAGACCCAGTACTTC. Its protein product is CSVETSGGYQETQYF.

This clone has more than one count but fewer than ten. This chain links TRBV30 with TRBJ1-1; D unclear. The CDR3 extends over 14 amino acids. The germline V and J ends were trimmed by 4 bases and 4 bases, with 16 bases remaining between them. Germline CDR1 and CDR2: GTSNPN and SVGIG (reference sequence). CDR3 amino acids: CAWIGGVRSTEAFF. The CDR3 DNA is TGTGCCTGGATCGGAGGTGTGCGGAGCACTGAAGCTTTCTTT.

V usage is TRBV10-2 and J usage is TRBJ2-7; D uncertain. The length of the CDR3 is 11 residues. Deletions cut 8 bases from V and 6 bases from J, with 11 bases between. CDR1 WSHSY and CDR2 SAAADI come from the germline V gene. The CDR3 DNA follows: TGCGCCAGCCGTGGTGCGATCGAGCAGTACTTC. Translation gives CASRGAIEQYF.

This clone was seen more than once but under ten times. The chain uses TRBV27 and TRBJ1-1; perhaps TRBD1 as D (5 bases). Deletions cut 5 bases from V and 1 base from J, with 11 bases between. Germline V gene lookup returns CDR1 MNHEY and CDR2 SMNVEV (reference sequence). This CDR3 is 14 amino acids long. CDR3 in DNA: TGTGCCAGCAGTCCCGGACACCGGAACACTGAAGCTTTCTTT. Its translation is CASSPGHRNTEAFF.

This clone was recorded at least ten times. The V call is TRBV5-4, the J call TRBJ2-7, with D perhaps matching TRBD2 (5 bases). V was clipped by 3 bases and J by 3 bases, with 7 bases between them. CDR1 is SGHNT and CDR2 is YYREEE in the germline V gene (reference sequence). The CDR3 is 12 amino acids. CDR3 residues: CASSSGDYEQYF. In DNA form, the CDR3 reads TGTGCCAGCAGCTCCGGGGACTACGAGCAGTACTTC.

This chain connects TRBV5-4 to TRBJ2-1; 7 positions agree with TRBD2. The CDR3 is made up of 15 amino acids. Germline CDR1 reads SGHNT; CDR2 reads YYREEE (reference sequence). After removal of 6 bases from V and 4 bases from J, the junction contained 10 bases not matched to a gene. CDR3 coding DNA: TGTGCCAGCACGCGGGGGATACAGGTATACAATGAGCAGTTCTTC. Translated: CASTRGIQVYNEQFF.

The CDR3 loop reads CASSPTFHSYNEQFF. The CDR3 DNA reads TGTGCCAGCAGTCCCACTTTCCACTCCTACAATGAGCAGTTCTTC. The rearrangement joins TRBV6-1 to TRBJ2-1; D unclear. The CDR3 sequence is 15 residues long. Germline CDR1 and CDR2: MNHNS and SASEGT. The germline V and J ends were trimmed by 5 bases and 0 bases, with 11 bases remaining between them.

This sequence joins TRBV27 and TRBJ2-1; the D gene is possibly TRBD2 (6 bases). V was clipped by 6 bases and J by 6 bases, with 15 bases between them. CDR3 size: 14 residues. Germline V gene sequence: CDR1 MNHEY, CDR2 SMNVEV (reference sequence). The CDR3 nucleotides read TGTGCCAGCAGGGAAGCGGGCGGTGGCAATGAGCAGTTCTTC. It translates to CASREAGGGNEQFF.

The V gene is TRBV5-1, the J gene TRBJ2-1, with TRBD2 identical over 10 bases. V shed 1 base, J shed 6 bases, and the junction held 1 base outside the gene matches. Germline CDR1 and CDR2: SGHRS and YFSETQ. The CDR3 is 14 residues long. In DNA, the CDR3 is TGCGCCAGCAGCTTGCGGACTAGCGGCAATGAGCAGTTCTTC. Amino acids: CASSLRTSGNEQFF.

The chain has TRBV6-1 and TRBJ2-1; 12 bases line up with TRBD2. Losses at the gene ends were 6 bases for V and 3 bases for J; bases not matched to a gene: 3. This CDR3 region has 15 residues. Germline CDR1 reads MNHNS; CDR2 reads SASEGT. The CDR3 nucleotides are TGTGCCAGCAGCGTGGGACTAGCGGGCTACAATGAGCAGTTCTTC. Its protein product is CASSVGLAGYNEQFF.

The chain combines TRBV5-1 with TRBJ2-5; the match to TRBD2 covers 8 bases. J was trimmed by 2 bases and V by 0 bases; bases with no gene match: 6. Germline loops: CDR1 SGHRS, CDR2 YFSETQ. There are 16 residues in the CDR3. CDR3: CASSLGSSGFQETQYF. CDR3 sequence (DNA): TGCGCCAGCAGCTTGGGGTCTAGCGGGTTTCAAGAGACCCAGTACTTC.

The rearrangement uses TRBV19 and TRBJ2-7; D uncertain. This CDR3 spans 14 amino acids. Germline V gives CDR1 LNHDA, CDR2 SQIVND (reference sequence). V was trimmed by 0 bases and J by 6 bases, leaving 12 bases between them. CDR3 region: CASSIDLRSSEQYF. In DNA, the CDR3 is TGTGCCAGTAGTATAGATCTACGGAGTTCCGAGCAGTACTTC.

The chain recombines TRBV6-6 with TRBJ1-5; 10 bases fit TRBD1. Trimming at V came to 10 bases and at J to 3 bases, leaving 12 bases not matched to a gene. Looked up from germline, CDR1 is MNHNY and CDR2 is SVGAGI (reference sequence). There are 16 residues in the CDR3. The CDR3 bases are TGTGCCACGAAACGCGGGACAGGGGTTGACAATCAGCCCCAGCATTTT. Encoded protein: CATKRGTGVDNQPQHF.

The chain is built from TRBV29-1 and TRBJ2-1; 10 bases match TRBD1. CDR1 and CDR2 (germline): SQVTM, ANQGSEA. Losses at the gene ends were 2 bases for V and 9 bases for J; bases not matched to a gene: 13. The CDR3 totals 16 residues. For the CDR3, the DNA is TGCAGCGTTGAATCTATGTCCGGGGGACAGGGGTCTGAGCAGTTCTTC. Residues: CSVESMSGGQGSEQFF.

The CDR3 region has the DNA TGTGCCAGCAGCGATAGGTCAGGGCCCCAGCATTTT. Its translation: CASSDRSGPQHF. The chain carries TRBV7-6 and TRBJ1-5; D call uncertain. Germline V gives CDR1 SGHVS, CDR2 FNYEAQ. V was cut by 5 bases and J by 9 bases, with 11 bases left in between. The CDR3 loop spans 12 amino acids.

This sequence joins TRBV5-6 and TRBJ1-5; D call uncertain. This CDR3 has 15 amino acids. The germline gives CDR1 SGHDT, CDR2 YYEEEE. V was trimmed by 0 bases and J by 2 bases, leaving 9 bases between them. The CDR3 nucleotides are TGTGCCAGCAGCTTGGCCCGGGGAGGCAATCAGCCCCAGCATTTT. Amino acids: CASSLARGGNQPQHF.

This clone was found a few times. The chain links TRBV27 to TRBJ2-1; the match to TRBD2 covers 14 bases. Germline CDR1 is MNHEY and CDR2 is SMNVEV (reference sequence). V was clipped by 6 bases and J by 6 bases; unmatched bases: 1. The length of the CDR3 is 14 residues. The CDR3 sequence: CASRTSGGANEQFF. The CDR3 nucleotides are TGTGCCAGCAGGACTAGCGGGGGGGCCAATGAGCAGTTCTTC.